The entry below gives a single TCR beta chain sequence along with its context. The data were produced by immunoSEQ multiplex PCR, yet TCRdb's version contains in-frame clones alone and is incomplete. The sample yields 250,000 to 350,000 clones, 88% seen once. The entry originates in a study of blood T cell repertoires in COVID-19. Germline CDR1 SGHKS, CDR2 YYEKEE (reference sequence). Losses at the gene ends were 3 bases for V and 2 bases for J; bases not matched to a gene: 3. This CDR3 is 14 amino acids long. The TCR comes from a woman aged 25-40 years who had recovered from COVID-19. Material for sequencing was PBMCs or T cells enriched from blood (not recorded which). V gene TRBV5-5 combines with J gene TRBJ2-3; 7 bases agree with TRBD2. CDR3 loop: CASSSRLATDTQYF. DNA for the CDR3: TGTGCCAGCAGCTCCAGACTAGCCACAGATACGCAGTATTTT.